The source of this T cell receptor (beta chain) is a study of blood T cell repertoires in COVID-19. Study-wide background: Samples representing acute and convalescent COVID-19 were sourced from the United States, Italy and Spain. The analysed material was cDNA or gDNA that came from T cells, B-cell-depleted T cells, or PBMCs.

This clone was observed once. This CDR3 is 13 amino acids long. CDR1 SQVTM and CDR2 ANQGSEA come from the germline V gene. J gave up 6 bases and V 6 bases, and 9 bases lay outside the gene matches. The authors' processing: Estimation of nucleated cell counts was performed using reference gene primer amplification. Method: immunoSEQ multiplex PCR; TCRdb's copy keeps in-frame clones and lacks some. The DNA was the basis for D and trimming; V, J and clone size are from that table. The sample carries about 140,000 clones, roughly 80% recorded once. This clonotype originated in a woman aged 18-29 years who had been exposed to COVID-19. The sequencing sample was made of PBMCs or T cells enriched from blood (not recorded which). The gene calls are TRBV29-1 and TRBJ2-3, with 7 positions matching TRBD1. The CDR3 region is CSVTGLIGDTQYF. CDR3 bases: TGCAGCGTGACAGGGTTAATAGGGGATACGCAGTATTTT.